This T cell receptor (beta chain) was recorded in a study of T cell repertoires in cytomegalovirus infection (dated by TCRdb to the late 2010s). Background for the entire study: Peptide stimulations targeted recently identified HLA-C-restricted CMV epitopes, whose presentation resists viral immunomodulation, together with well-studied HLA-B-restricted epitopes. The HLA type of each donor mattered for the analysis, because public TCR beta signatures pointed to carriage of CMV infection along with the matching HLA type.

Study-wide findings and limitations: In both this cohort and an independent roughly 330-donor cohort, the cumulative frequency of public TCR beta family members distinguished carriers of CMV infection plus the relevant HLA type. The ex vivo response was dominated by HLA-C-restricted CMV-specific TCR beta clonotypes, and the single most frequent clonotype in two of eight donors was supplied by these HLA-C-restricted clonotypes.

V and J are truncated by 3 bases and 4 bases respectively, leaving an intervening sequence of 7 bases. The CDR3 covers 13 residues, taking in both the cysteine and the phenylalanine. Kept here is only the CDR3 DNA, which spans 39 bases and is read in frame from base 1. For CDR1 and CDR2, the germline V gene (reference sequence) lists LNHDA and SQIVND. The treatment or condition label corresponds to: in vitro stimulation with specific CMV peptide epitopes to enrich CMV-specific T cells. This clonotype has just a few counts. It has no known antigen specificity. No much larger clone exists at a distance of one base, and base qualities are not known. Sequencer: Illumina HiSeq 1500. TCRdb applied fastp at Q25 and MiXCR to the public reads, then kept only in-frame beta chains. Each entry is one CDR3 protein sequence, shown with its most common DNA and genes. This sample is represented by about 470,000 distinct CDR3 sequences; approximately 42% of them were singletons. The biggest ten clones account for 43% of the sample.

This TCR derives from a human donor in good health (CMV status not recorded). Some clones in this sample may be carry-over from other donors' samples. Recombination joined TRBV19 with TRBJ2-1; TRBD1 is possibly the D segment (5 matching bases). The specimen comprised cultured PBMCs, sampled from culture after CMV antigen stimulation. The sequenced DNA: TGTGCCAGTAGTATGACAGCGTACAATGAGCAGTTCTTC. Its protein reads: CASSMTAYNEQFF.